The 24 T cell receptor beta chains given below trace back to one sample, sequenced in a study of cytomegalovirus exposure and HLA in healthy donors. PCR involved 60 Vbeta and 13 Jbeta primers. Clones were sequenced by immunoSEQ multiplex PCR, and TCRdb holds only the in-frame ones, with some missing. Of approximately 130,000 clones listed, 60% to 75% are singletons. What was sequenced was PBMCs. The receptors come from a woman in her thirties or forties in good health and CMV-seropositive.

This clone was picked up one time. The CDR3 region has the DNA TGTGCCAGCAGTCCAATGGGGCCCGATCGGGGCTACACCTTC. It specifies CASSPMGPDRGYTF. The chain recombines TRBV6-6 with TRBJ1-2; possible D gene TRBD1, 5 bases. V lost 5 bases and J 8 bases, leaving 18 bases between the germline ends. The CDR3 loop spans 14 amino acids. CDR1 and CDR2 (germline): MNHNY, SVGAGI (reference sequence).

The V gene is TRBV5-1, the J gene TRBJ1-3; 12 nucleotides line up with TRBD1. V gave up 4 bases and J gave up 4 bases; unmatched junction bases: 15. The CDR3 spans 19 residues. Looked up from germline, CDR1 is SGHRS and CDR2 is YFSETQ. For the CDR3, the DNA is TGCGCCAGCAGCATGACCGGGACAGGGGGCAAAGGTGGCGGAAACACCATATATTTT. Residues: CASSMTGTGGKGGGNTIYF.

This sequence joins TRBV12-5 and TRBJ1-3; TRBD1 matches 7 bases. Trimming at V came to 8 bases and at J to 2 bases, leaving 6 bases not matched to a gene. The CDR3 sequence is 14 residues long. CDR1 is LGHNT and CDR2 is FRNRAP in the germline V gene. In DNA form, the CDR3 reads TGTGCTAGTACACCACAGGGGCCTGGAAACACCATATATTTT. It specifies CASTPQGPGNTIYF.

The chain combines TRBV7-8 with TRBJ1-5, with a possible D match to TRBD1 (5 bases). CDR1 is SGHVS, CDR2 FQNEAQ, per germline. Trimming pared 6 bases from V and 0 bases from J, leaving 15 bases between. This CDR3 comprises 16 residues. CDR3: CASSLGVFTSNQPQHF. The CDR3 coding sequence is TGTGCCAGCAGTCTAGGGGTATTTACTAGCAATCAGCCCCAGCATTTT. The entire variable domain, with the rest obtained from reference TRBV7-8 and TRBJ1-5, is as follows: GAGVSQSPRYKVAKRGQDVALRCDPISGHVSLFWYQQALGQGPEFLTYFQNEAQLDKSGLPSDRFFAERPEGSVSTLKIQRTQQEDSAVYLCASSLGVFTSNQPQHFGDGTRLSIL.

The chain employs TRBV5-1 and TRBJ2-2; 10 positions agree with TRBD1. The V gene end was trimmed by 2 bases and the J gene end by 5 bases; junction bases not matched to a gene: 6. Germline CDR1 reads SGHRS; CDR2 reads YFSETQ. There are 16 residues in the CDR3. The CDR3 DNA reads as TGCGCCAGCAGCTTACAGACAGGGGGCGGTACCGGGGAGCTGTTTTTT. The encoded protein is CASSLQTGGGTGELFF.

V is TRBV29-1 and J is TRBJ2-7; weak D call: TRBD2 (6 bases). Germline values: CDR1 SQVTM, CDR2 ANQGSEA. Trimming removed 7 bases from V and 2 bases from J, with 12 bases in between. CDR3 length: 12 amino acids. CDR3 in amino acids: CSATGGTYEQYF. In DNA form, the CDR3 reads TGCAGCGCGACTGGGGGGACCTACGAGCAGTACTTC.

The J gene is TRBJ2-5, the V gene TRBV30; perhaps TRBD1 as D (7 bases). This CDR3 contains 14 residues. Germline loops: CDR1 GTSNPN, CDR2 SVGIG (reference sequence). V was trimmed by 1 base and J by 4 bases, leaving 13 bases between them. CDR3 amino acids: CAWSAGGGGETQYF. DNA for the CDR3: TGTGCCTGGAGTGCAGGGGGAGGAGGAGAGACCCAGTACTTC.

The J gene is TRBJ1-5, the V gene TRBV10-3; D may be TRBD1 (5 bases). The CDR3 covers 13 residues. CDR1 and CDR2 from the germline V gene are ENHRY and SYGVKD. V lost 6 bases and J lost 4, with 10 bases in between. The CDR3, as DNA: TGTGCCATCAGGGACACATTAAATCAGCCCCAGCATTTT. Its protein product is CAIRDTLNQPQHF.

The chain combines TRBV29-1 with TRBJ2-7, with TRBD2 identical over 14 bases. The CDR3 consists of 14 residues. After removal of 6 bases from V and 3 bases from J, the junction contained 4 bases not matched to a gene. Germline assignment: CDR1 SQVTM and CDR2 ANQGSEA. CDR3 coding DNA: TGCAGCGTAGGGACTAGCGGGAGAGTCTACGAGCAGTACTTC. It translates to CSVGTSGRVYEQYF.

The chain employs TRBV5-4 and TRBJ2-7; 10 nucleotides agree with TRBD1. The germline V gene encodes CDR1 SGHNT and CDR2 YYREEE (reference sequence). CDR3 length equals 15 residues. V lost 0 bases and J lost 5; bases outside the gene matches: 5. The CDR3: CASSLVGQGNHEQYF. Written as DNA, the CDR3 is TGTGCCAGCAGCTTGGTGGGACAGGGGAACCACGAGCAGTACTTC.

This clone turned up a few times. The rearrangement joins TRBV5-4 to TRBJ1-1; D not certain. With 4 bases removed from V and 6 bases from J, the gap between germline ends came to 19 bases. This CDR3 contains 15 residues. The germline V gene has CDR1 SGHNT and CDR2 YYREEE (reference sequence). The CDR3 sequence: CASSPKARGDSEAFF. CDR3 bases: TGTGCCAGCAGCCCCAAAGCTCGTGGTGATTCTGAAGCTTTCTTT.

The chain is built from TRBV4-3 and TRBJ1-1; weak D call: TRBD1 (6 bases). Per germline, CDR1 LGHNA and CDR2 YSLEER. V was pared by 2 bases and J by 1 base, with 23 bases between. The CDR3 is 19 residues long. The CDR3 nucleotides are TGCGCCAGCAGCCAATATACCGGGACACCGACACTTGGGAACACTGAAGCTTTCTTT. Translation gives CASSQYTGTPTLGNTEAFF.

CDR3 amino acids: CASSFEDYEQYF. CDR3 sequence (DNA): TGTGCCAGCAGTTTCGAAGATTACGAGCAGTACTTC. The chain couples TRBV28 to TRBJ2-5; D remains unclear. The J call may not be correct, given that the DNA end is closer to TRBJ2-7. This CDR3 is 12 amino acids long. From germline, CDR1 is MDHEN and CDR2 SYDVKM.

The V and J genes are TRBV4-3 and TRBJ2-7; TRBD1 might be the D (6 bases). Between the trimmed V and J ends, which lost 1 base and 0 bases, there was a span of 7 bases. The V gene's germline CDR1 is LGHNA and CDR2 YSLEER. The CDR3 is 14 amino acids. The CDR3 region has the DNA TGCGCCAGCAGCCAAGGAGGGGGCTCCTACGAGCAGTACTTC. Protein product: CASSQGGGSYEQYF.

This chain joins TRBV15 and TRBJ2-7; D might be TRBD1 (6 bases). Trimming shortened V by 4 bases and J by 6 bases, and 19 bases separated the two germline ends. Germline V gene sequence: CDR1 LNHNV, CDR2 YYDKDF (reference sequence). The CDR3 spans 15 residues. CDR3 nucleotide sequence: TGTGCCACCAGCATGACCGGGACAAAGCCCTTCGAGCAGTACTTC. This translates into CATSMTGTKPFEQYF.

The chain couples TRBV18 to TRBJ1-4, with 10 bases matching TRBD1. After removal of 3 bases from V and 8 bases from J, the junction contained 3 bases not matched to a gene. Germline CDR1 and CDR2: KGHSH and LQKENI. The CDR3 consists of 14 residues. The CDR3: CASSPPGQGEKLFF. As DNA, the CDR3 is TGTGCCAGCTCACCGCCGGGACAGGGGGAAAAACTGTTTTTT.

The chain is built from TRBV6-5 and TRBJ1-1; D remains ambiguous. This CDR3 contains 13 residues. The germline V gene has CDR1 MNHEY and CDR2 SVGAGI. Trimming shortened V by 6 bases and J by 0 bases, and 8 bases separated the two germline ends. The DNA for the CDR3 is TGTGCCAGCAGCTTAGCCCTGAACACTGAAGCTTTCTTT. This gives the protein CASSLALNTEAFF.

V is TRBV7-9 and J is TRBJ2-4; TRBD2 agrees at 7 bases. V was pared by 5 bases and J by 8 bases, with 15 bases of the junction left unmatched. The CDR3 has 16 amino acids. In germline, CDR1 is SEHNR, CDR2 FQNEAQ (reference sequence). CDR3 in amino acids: CASSTRGWSSGDIQYF. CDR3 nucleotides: TGTGCCAGCAGCACTCGGGGTTGGTCTAGCGGTGACATTCAGTACTTC.

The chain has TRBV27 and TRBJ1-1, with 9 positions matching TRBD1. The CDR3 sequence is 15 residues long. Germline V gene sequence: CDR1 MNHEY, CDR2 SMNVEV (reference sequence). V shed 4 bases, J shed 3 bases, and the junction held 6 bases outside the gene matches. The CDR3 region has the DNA TGTGCCAGCAGTTCTTCAACAGGGGGCTACACTGAAGCTTTCTTT. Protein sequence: CASSSSTGGYTEAFF.

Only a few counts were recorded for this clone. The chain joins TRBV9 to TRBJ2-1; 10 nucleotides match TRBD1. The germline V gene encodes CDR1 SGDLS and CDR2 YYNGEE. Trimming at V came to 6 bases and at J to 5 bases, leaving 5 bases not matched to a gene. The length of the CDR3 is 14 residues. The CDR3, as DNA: TGTGCCAGCACCGTGGGACAGGGGCACAATGAGCAGTTCTTC. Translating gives CASTVGQGHNEQFF.

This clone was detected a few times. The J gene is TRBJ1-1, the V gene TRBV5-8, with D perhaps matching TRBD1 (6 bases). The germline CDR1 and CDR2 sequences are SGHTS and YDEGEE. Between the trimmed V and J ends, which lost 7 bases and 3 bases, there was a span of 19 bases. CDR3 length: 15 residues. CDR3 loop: CASGAWGRQDTEAFF. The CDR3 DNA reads TGTGCCAGCGGAGCTTGGGGGCGGCAGGACACTGAAGCTTTCTTT.

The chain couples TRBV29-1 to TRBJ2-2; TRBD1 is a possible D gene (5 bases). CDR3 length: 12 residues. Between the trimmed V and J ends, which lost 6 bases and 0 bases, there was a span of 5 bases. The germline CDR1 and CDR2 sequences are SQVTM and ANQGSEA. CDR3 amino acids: CSVGANTGELFF. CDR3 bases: TGCAGCGTAGGGGCGAACACCGGGGAGCTGTTTTTT.

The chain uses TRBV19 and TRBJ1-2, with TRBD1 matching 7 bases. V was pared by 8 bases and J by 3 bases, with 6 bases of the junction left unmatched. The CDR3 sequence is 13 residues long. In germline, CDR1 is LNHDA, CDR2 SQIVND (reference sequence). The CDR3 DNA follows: TGTGCCAGTCGTAGGGACAGCCACTATGGCTACACCTTC. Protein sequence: CASRRDSHYGYTF.

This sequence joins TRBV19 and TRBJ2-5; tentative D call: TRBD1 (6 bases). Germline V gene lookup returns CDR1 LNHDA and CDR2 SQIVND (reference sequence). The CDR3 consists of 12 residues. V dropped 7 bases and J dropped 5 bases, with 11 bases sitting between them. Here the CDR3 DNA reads TGTGCCAGTAAAGGGGGAGAGGAGACCCAGTACTTC. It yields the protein CASKGGEETQYF.